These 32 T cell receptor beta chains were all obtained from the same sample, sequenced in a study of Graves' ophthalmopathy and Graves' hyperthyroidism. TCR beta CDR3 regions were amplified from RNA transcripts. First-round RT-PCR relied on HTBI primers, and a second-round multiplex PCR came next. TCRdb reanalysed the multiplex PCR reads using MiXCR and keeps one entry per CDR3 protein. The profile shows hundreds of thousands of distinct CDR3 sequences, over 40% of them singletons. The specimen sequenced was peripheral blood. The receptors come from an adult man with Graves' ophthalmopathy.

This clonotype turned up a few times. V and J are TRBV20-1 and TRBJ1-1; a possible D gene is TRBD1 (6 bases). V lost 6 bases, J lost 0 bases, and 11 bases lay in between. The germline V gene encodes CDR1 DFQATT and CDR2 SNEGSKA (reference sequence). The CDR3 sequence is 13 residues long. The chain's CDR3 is CSARQDLNTEAFF. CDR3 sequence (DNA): TGCAGTGCCAGACAGGATTTGAACACTGAAGCTTTCTTT.

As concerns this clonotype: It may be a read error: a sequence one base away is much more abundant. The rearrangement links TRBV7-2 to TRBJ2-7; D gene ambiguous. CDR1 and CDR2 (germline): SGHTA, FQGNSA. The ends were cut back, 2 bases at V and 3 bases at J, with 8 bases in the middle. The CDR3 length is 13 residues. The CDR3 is CASSLRPDYEQYF. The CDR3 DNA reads TGTGCCAGCAGCTTAAGGCCTGACTACGAGCAGTACTTC.

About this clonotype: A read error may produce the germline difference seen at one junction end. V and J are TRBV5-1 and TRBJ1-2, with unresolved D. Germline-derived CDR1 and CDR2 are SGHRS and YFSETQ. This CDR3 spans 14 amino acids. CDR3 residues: CASSLGQANYDYTF. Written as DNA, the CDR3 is TGCGCCAGCAGCTTGGGACAAGCTAACTATGACTACACCTTC.

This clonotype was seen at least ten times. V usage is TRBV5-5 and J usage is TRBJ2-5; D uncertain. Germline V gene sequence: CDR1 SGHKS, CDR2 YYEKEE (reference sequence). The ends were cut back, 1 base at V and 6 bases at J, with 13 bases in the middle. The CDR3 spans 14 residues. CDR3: CASSLLQDPQTQYF. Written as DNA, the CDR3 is TGTGCCAGCAGCTTGTTGCAGGACCCTCAGACCCAGTACTTC.

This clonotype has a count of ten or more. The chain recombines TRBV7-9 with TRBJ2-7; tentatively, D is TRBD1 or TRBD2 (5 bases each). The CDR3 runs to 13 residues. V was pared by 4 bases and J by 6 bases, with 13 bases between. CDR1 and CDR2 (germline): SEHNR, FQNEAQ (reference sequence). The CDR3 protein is CASSSDPGTEQYF. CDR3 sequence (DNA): TGTGCCAGCAGCTCTGACCCCGGGACCGAGCAGTACTTC.

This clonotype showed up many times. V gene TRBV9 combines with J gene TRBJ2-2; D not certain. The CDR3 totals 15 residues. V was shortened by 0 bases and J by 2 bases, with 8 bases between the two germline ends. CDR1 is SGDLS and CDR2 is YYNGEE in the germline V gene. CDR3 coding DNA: TGTGCCAGCAGCGTAGGAACAGTTAACACCGGGGAGCTGTTTTTT. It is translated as CASSVGTVNTGELFF.

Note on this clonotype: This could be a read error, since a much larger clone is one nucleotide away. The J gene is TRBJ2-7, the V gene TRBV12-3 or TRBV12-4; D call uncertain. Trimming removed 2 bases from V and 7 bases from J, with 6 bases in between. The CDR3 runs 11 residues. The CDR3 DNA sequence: TGTGCCAGCAGTTTAAAGAGGGAGCAGTACTTC. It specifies CASSLKREQYF.

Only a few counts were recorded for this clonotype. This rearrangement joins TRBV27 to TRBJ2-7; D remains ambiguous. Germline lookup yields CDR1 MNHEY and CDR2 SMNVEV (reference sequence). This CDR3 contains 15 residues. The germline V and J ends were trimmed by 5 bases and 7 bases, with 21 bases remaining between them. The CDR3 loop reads CASSTPGTPLCEQYF. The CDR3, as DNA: TGTGCCAGCAGTACCCCAGGAACACCCCTGTGTGAGCAGTACTTC.

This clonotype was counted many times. The CDR3 here is CASSFGGGDEKLFF. The DNA of the CDR3 is TGCGCCAGCAGCTTCGGCGGGGGCGATGAAAAACTGTTTTTT. V usage is TRBV5-1 and J usage is TRBJ1-4, with D possibly being TRBD1 (6 bases). Trimming removed 2 bases from V and 6 bases from J, with 11 bases in between. In germline, CDR1 is SGHRS, CDR2 YFSETQ. CDR3 length: 14 residues. Based on the CDR3 plus reference TRBV5-1 and TRBJ1-4, the full variable domain is KAGVTQTPRYLIKTRGQQVTLSCSPISGHRSVSWYQQTPGQGLQFLFEYFSETQRNKGNFPGRFSGRQFSNSRSEMNVSTLELGDSALYLCASSFGGGDEKLFFGSGTQLSVL.

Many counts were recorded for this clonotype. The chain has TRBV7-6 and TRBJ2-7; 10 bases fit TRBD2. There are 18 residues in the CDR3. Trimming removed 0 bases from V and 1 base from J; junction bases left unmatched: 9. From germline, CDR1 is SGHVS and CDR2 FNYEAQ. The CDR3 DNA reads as TGTGCCAGCAGCTTAGCGGCCCTAACTAGCGGGGTTTCCTACGAGCAGTACTTC. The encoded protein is CASSLAALTSGVSYEQYF.

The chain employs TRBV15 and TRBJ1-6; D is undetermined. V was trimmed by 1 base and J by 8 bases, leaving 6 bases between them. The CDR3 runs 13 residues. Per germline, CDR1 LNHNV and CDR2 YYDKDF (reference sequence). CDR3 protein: CATSRVADSPLHF. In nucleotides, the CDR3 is TGTGCCACCAGCAGAGTAGCGGATTCACCCCTCCACTTT.

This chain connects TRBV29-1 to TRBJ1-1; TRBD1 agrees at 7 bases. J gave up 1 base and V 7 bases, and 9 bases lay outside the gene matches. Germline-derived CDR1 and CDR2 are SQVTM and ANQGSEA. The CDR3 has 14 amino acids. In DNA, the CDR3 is TGCAGCGCCGATTCTGGACAGGAGAACACTGAAGCTTTCTTT. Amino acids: CSADSGQENTEAFF.

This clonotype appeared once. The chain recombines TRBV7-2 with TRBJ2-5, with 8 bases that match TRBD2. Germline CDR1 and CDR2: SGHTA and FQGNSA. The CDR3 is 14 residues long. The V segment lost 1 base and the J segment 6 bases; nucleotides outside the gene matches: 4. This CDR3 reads CASSLVPGGKTQYF. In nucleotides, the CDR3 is TGTGCCAGCAGCTTAGTCCCGGGAGGGAAGACCCAGTACTTC. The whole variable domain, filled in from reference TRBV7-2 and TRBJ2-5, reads GAGVSQSPSNKVTEKGKDVELRCDPISGHTALYWYRQSLGQGLEFLIYFQGNSAPDKSGLPSDRFSAERTGGSVSTLTIQRTQQEDSAVYLCASSLVPGGKTQYFGPGTRLLVL.

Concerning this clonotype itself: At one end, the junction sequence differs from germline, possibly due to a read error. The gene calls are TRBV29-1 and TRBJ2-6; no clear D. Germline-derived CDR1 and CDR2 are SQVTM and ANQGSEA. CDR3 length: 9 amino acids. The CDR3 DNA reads TGCAGCGTTTGGACGGCTGAAGCTTTC. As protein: CSVWTAEAF.

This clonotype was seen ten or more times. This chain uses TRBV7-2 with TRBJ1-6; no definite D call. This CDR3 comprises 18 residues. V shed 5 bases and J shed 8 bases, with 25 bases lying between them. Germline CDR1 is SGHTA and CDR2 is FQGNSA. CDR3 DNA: TGTGCCAGCAGCCGCGGAAGATCGAAGGCCCGCATAGATTCACCCCTCCACTTT. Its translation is CASSRGRSKARIDSPLHF.

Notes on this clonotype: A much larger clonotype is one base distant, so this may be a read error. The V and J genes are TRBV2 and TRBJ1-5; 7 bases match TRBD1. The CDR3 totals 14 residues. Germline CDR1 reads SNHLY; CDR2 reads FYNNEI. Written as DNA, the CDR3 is TGTGCCGGCAGTGAAGAGACAGGGACCAAGCCCCAGCATTTT. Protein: CAGSEETGTKPQHF.

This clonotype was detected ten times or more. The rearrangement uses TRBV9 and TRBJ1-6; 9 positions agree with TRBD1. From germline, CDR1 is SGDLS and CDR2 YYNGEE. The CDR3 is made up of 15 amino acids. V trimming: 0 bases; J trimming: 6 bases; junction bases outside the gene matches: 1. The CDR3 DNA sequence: TGTGCCAGCAGCGTAGAGGACAGGGGTAATTCACCCCTCCACTTT. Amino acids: CASSVEDRGNSPLHF. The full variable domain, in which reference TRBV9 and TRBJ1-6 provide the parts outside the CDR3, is DSGVTQTPKHLITATGQRVTLRCSPRSGDLSVYWYQQSLDQGLQFLIQYYNGEERAKGNILERFSAQQFPDLHSELNLSSLELGDSALYFCASSVEDRGNSPLHFGNGTRLTVT.

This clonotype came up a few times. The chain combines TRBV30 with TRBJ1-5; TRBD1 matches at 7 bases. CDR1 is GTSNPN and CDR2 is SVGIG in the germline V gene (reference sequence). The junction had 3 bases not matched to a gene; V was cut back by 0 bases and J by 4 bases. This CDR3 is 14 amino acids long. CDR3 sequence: CAWSVDRTNQPQHF. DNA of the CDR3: TGTGCCTGGAGTGTGGACAGGACGAATCAGCCCCAGCATTTT. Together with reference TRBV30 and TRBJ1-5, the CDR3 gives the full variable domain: SQTIHQWPATLVQPVGSPLSLECTVEGTSNPNLYWYRQAAGRGLQLLFYSVGIGQISSEVPQNLSASRPQDRQFILSSKKLLLSDSGFYLCAWSVDRTNQPQHFGDGTRLSIL.

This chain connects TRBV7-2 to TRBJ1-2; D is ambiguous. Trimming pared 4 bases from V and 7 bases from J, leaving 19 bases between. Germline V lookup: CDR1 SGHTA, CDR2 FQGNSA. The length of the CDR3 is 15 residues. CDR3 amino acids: CASSSPGTIRVGYTF. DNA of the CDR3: TGTGCCAGCAGCTCACCGGGCACGATAAGGGTTGGCTACACCTTC.

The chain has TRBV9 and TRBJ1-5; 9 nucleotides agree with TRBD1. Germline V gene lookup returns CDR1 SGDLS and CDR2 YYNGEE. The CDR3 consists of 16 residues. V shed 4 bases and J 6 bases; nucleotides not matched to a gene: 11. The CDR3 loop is CASSQGGQGTGQPQHF. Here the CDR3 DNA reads TGTGCCAGCAGCCAAGGGGGACAGGGCACCGGTCAGCCCCAGCATTTT.

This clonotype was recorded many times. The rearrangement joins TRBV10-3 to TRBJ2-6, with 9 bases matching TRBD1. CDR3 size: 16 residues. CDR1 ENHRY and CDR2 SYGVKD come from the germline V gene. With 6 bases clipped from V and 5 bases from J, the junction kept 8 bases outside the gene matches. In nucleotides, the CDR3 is TGTGCCATCAGCGACCAGGGGACAGGGTGGGCCAACGTCCTGACTTTC. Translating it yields CAISDQGTGWANVLTF.

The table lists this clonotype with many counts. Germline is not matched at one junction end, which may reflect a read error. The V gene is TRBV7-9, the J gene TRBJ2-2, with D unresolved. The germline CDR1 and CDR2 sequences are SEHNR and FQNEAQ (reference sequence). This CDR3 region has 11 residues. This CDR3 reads CASSLSGELFF. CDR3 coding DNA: TGCGCCAGCAGCTTAAGCGGGGAGCTGTTTTTT.

The CDR3 here is CASNLSPQGAQKGYTF. The CDR3 DNA follows: TGTGCCAGCAACCTAAGTCCGCAGGGGGCGCAGAAAGGCTACACCTTC. The V call is TRBV7-2, the J call TRBJ1-2, with TRBD1 identical over 8 bases. Germline CDR1 is SGHTA and CDR2 is FQGNSA. Trimming removed 7 bases from V and 8 bases from J; junction bases left unmatched: 18. The CDR3 runs to 16 residues.

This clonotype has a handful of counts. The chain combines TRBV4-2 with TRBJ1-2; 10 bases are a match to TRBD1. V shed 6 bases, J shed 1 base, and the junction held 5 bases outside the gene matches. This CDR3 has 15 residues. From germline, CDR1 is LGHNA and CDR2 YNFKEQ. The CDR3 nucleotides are TGTGCCAGCAGTGGGGGACAGGGGATTAACTATGGCTACACCTTC. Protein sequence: CASSGGQGINYGYTF.

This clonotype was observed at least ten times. The CDR3 region is CASKAHGGGPETQYF. CDR3 nucleotides: TGTGCCAGCAAGGCCCACGGTGGAGGCCCAGAGACCCAGTACTTC. This chain uses TRBV12-3 or TRBV12-4 with TRBJ2-5; D perhaps matches TRBD2 (5 bases). With 7 bases removed from V and 4 bases from J, the gap between germline ends came to 19 bases. The CDR3 totals 15 residues.

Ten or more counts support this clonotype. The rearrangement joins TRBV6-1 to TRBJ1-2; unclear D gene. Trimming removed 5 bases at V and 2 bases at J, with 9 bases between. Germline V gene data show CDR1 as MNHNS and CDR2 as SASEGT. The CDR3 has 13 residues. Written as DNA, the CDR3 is TGTGCCAGCAGTAGGACGATAAACTATGGCTACACCTTC. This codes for CASSRTINYGYTF.

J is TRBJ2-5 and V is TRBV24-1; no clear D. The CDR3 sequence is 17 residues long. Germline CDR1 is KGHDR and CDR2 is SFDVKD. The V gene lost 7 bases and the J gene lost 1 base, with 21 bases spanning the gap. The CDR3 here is CATSSLASTVVQETQYF. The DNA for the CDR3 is TGTGCCACCAGCAGCTTGGCTAGTACGGTGGTCCAAGAGACCCAGTACTTC.

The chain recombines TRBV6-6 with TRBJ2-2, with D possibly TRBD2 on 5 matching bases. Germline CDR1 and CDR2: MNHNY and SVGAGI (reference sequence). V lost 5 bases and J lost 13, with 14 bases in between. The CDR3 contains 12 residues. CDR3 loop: CASSGYGGMLFF. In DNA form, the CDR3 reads TGTGCCAGCAGTGGATATGGAGGAATGCTGTTTTTT.

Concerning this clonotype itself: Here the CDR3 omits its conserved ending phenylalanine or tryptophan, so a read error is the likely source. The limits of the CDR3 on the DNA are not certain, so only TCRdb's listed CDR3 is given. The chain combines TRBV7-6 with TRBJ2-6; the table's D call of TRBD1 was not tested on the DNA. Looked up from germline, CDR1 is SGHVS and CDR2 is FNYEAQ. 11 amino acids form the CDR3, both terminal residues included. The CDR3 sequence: CASSLSEGANT.

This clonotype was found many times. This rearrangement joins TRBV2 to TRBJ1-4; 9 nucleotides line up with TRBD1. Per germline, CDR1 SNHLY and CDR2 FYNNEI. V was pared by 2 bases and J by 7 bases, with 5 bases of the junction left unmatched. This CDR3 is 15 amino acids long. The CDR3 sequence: CASSELGTGSEKLFF. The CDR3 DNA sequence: TGTGCCAGCAGTGAATTAGGGACAGGGAGTGAAAAACTGTTTTTT.

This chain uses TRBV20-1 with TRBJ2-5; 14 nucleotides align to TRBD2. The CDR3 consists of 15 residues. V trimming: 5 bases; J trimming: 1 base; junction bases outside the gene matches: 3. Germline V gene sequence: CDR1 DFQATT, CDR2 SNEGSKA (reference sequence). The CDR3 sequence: CSALTSGGAQETQYF. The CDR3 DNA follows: TGCAGTGCTCTGACTAGCGGGGGGGCCCAAGAGACCCAGTACTTC.

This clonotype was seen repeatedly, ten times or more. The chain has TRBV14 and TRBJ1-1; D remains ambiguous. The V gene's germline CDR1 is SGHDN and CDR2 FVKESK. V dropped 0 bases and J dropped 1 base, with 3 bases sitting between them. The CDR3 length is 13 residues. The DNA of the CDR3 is TGTGCCAGCAGCCAAGACACGAACACTGAAGCTTTCTTT. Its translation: CASSQDTNTEAFF.